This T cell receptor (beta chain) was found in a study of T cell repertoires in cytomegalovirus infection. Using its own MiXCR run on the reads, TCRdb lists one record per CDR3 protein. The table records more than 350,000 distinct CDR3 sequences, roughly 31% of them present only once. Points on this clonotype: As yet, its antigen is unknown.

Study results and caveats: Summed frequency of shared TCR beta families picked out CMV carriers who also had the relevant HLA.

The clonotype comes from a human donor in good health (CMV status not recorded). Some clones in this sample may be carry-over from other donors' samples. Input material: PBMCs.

Here the CDR3 reads CSASPGRRTNQPQHF. In nucleotides, the CDR3 is TGCAGTGCTAGCCCGGGACGCCGGACAAATCAGCCCCAGCATTTT. The chain is built from TRBV20-1 and TRBJ1-5, with D possibly TRBD1 on 5 matching bases. V gave up 3 bases and J gave up 4 bases, with 16 bases separating them. Germline lookup yields CDR1 DFQATT and CDR2 SNEGSKA (reference sequence). The CDR3 spans 15 residues.